This paragraph reports one T cell receptor (beta chain). The V gene lost 6 bases and the J gene lost 4 bases, with 4 bases spanning the gap. There are 11 residues in the CDR3. CDR1 and CDR2 from the germline V gene are MNHEY and SMNVEV (reference sequence). The sample originates from a study of blood T cell repertoires in COVID-19. Turning to the study itself: The study drew acute and convalescent COVID-19 samples from the United States, Italy and Spain. The cDNA or gDNA used as material had been derived from T cells, B-cell-depleted T cells, or PBMCs.

As processed by the authors: How many nucleated cells were present was estimated from reference gene primer amplification. Data came from immunoSEQ multiplex PCR; TCRdb stores just in-frame clones and leaves some out. Clone size and the V and J calls come from that table; the DNA yielded D and trimming. The data hold some 76,000 clones, with approximately 78% observed a single time. The V call is TRBV27, the J call TRBJ2-1, with no clear D. Sequencing was done on a sample of peripheral blood. The TCR sequence derives from a human donor in a cohort sampled during active COVID-19. In DNA, the CDR3 is TGTGCCAGCAGCTTGTACAATGAGCAGTTCTTC. Translating gives CASSLYNEQFF.